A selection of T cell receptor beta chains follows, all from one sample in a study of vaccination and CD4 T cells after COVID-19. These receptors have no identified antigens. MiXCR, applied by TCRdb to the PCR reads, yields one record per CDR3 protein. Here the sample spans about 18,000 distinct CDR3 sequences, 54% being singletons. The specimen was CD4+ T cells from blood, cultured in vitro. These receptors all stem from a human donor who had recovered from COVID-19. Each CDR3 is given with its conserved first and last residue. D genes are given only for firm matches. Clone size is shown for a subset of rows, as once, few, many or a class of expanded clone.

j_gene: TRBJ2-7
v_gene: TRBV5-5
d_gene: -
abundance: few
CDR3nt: TGTGCCAGCAGGTTGCTAATTTCCTACGAGCAGTACTTC
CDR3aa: CASRLLISYEQYF

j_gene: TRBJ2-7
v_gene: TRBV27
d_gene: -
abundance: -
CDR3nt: TGTGCCAGCAGTTTATCCCGGACAGACTACGAGCAGTACTTC
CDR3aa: CASSLSRTDYEQYF

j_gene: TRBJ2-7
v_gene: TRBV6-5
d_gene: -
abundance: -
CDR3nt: TGTGCCAGCAGTTTACGCTACGAGCAGTACTTC
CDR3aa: CASSLRYEQYF

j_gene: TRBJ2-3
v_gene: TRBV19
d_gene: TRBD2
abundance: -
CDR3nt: TGTGCCAGTAGACCCCCCGGGGGGGGGGGCATCCCAGATACGCAGTATTTT
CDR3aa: CASRPPGGGGIPDTQYF

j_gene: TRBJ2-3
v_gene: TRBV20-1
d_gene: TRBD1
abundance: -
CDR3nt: TGCAGTGCCCCGGGACAGGGGGCGATTGGCACAGATACGCAGTATTTT
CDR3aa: CSAPGQGAIGTDTQYF

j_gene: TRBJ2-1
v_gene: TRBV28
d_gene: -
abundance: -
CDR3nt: TGTGCCAGCAGTTTTGGTAGTATTAATGAGCAGTTCTTC
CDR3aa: CASSFGSINEQFF

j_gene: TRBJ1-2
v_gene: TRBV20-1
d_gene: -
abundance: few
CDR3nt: TGCAGTGCCCCCCTCCCCGGGGGCCATGGCTACACCTTC
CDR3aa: CSAPLPGGHGYTF

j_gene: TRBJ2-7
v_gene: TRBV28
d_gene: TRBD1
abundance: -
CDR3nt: TGTGCCAGCAGTCCTACAGGGGGTAGTTCCTACGAGCAGTACTTC
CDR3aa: CASSPTGGSSYEQYF

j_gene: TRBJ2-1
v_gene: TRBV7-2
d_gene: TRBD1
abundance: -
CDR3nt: TGTGCCAGCAGCTCGGACAGGGGGCAACGCAATGAGCAGTTCTTC
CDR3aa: CASSSDRGQRNEQFF

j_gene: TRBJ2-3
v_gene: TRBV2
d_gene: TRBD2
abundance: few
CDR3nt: TGTGCCAGCAGTGCCGGGCTCTATAGCGGGGAGGAAGATACGCAGTATTTT
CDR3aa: CASSAGLYSGEEDTQYF

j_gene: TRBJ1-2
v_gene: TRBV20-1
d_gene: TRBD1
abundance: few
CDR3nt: TGCAGTGCTAGCCCGGGACAGGGCGACTATGGCTACACCTTC
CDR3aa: CSASPGQGDYGYTF

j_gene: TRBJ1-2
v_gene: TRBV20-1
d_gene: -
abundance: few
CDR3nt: TGCAGTGCTAGGGGTAGGGCCGACTATGGCTACACCTTC
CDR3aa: CSARGRADYGYTF

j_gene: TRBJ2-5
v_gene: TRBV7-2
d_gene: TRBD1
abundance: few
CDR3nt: TGTGCCAGCAGCTTCCAGGGGGCCGGGGAGACCCAGTACTTC
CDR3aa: CASSFQGAGETQYF

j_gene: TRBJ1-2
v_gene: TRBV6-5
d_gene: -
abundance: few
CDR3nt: TGTGCCAGCAGTTACTCGGGACTTGGGATAGGGGATGGCTACACCTTC
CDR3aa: CASSYSGLGIGDGYTF

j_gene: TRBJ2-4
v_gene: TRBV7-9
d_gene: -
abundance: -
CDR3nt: TGTGCCAGCAGCTTAGTGGGGGGCGAGTGGGACATTCAGTACTTC
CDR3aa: CASSLVGGEWDIQYF

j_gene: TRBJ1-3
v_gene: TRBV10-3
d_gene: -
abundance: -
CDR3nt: TGTGCCATCAGTGAGGGGTTCTCTGGAAACACCATATATTTT
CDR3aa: CAISEGFSGNTIYF

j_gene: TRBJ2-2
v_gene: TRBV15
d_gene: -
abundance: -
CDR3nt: TGTGCCACCAGCAGAGTACGGGAGAGGAATATGAACACCGGGGAGCTGTTTTTT
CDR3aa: CATSRVRERNMNTGELFF

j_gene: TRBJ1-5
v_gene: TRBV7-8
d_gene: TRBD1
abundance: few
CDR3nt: TGTGCCAGCAGCTTAGCCGGGACAGGCCTCAATCAGCCCCAGCATTTT
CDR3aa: CASSLAGTGLNQPQHF

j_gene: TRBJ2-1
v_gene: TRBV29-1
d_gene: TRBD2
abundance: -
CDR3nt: TGCAGCGTTACGGGACTAGCTTTGGTTGAGCAGTTCTTC
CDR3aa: CSVTGLALVEQFF

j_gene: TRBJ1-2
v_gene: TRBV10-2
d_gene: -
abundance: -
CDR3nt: TGCGCCAGCAGTGAGTCGATAGTCGACAGGTATAACTATGGCTACACCTTC
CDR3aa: CASSESIVDRYNYGYTF

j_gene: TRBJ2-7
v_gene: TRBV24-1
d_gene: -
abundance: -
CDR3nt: TGTGCCACCAGGGAACGGGACTCGGGCGAGCAGTACTTC
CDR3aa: CATRERDSGEQYF

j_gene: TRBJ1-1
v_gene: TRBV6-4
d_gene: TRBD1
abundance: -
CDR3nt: TGTGCCAGCGCCAGGACAGGGGGGAGCACTGAAGCTTTCTTT
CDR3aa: CASARTGGSTEAFF

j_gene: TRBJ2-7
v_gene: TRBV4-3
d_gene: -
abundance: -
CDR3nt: TGCGCCAGCGGTCCGGACGTGTGGGAGCAGTACTTC
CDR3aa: CASGPDVWEQYF

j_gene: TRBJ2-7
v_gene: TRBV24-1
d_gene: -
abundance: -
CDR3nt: TGTGCCACCAGTGATTTGGGGGGGGCAGGGACGATGGTCTACGAGCAGTACTTC
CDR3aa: CATSDLGGAGTMVYEQYF

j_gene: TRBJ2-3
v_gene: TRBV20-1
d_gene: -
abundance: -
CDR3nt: TGCAGTGCTAGAGTGGGAAGCTACGGCACAGATACGCAGTATTTT
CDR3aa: CSARVGSYGTDTQYF

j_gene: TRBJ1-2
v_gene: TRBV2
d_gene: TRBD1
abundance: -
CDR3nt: TGTGCCGCCCGGGACAGCGGGACCGGCTACACCTTC
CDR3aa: CAARDSGTGYTF

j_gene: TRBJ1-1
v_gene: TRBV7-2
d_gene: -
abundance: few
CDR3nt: TGTGCCAGCAGCTTAGGGGCTGCTGGTGAAGCTTTCTTT
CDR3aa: CASSLGAAGEAFF

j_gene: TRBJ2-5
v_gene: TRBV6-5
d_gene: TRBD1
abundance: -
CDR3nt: TGTGCCAGCAGTTCCGCGACAGGGGGCCCGGGCACCCAGTACTTC
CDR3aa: CASSSATGGPGTQYF

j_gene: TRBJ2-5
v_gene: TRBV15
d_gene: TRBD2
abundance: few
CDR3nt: TGTGCCACCAGCAGAGATCCGGGGCGGGGGGCCCTTGGAGAGACCCAGTACTTC
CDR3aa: CATSRDPGRGALGETQYF

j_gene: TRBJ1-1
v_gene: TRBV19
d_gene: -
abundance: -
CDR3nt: TGTGCCAGTAGTGTTAACACGGGGGGTGAAGCTTTCTTT
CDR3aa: CASSVNTGGEAFF

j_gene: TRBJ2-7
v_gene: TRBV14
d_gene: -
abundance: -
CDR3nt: TGTGCCAGCAGCCAAGGTCCTCCTTCATCCTACGAGCAGTACTTC
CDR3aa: CASSQGPPSSYEQYF

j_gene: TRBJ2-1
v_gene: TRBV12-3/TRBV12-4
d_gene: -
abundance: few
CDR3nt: TGTGCCAGCAGTTTGGGGGACACCTACAATGAGCAGTTCTTC
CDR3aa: CASSLGDTYNEQFF

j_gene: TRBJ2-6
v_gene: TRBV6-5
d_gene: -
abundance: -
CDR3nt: TGTGCCAGCAGTTACTGGGGACGGGGCTCTGGGGCCAACGTCCTGACTTTC
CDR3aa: CASSYWGRGSGANVLTF

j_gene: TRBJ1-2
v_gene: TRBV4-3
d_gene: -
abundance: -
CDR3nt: TGCGCCAGCAGCCAAGGCCAGGGAGTTTGGGGCTACACCTTC
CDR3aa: CASSQGQGVWGYTF

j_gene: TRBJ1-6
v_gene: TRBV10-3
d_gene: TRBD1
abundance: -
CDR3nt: TGTGCCATCAGTGGGGACAGCCGGAATAATTCACCCCTCCACTTT
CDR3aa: CAISGDSRNNSPLHF

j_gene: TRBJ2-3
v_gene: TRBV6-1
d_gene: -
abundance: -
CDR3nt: TGTGCCAGCAGAGACGGAGATACGCAGTATTTT
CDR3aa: CASRDGDTQYF

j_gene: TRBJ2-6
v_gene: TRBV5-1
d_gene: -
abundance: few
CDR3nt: TGCGCCAGCAGTTTCCAAGCCCGGGGGAGCTCTGGGGCCAACGTCCTGACTTTC
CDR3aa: CASSFQARGSSGANVLTF

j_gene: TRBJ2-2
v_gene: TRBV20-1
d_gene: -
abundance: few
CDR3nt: TGCAGTGCTAGGGTCGTAGCGTTTAGCGGGGAGCTGTTTTTT
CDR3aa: CSARVVAFSGELFF

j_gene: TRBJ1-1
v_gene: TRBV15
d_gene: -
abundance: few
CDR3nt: TGTGCCACCAGCGTCGTGACTAGGGGGGACACTGAAGCTTTCTTT
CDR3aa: CATSVVTRGDTEAFF

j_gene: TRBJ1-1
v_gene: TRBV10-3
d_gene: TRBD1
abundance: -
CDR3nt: TGTGCCATCAGTAAAGACAGGGGAATCGAAGCTTTCTTT
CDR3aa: CAISKDRGIEAFF

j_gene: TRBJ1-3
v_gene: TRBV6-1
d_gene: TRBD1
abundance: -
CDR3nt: TGTGCCAGCAAACCCCGGGACAGGCTGGGGGGAAACACCATATATTTT
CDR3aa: CASKPRDRLGGNTIYF

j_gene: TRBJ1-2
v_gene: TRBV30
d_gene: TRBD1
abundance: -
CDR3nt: TGTGCCTGGAGTTTACCGGGACAGGGGTCCTATGGCTACACCTTC
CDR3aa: CAWSLPGQGSYGYTF

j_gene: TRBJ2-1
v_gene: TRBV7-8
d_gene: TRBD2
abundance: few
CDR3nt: TGTGCCAGCAGCTTAGCCAGCGGGGGGAGTAATGAGCAGTTCTTC
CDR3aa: CASSLASGGSNEQFF

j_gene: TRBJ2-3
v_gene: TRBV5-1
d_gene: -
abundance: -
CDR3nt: TGCGCCAGCAGCCCGGGGCAATCGCCAGATACGCAGTATTTT
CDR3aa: CASSPGQSPDTQYF

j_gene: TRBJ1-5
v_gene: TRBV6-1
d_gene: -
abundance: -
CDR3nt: TGTGCCAGCAGTGAACAGGGGCCCAATCAGCCCCAGCATTTT
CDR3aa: CASSEQGPNQPQHF

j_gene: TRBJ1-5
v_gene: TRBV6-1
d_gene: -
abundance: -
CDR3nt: TGTGCCAGCAGTGAAGCGGCGGGAAAGGTCGCGAATCAGCCCCAGCATTTT
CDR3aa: CASSEAAGKVANQPQHF

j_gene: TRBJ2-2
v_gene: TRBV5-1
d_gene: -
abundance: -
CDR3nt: TGCGCCAGCAGCTTGGAAGCACCCTCGAACACCGGGGAGCTGTTTTTT
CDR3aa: CASSLEAPSNTGELFF

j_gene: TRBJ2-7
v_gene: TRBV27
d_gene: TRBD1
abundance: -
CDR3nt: TGTGCCAGCAGCCCCGGGACAGGGCAGGCTACGAGGCAGTACTTC
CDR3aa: CASSPGTGQATRQYF

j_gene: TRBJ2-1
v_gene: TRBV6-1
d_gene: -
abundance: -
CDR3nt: TGTGCCAGCAGTCCTAGAGGAGGGTCGGGACTTATGAAGAAGTTCTTC
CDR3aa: CASSPRGGSGLMKKFF

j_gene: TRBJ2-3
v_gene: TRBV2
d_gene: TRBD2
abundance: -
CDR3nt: TGTGCCAGCAGTGCATCGCGGGGGTCTAGCACAGATACGCAGTATTTT
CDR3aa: CASSASRGSSTDTQYF

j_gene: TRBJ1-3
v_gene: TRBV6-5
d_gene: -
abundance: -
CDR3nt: TGTGCCAGCAGTTACGGACAGCCTTCTGGAAACACCATATATTTT
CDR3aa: CASSYGQPSGNTIYF

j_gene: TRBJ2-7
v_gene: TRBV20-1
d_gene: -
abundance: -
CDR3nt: TGCAGTGCTAGCGCCTCGAGCTCCTACGAGCAGTACTTC
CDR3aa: CSASASSSYEQYF

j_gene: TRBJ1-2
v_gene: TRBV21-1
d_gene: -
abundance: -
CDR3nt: TGTGCCAGCAGCTTGGCCTCGGTTAACTATGGCTACACCTTC
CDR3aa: CASSLASVNYGYTF

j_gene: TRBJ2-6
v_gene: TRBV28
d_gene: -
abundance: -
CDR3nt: TGTGCCAGCAGTTTTTCCGACTCTGGGGCCAACGTCCTGACTTTC
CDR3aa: CASSFSDSGANVLTF

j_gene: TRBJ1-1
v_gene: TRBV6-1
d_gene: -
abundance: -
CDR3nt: TGTGCCAGCAGTGAAGCGGCGGGTACCACTGAAGCTTTCTTT
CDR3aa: CASSEAAGTTEAFF

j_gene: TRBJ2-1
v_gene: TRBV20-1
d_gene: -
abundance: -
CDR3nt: TGCAGTGCTAGGGGGTACAATGAGCAGTTCTTC
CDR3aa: CSARGYNEQFF

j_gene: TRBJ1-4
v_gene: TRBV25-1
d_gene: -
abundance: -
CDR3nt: TGTGCCAGCAGTCCCCGGGGCAGGGGAAGTGAAAAACTGTTTTTT
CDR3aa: CASSPRGRGSEKLFF

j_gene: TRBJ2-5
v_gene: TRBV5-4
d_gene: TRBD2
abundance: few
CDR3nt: TGTGCCAGCGGTCCCGGGGCTAGCGGCCGGGAGACCCAGTACTTC
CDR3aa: CASGPGASGRETQYF

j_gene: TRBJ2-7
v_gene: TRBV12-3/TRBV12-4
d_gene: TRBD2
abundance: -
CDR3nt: TGTGCCAGCGGACTACTAGCGGGAGTAGGCGAGCAGTACTTC
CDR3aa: CASGLLAGVGEQYF